This T cell receptor beta chain appears in the sequencing data of a study of blood T cell repertoires in COVID-19. Turning to the study itself: Acute-phase and convalescent COVID-19 samples originated in the United States, Italy and Spain. Nucleic acid was either cDNA or gDNA, and it came from T cells, B-cell-depleted T cells, or PBMCs.

The authors' processing: Reference gene primer amplification gave estimated nucleated cell counts. Sequenced by immunoSEQ multiplex PCR; TCRdb stores in-frame clones only, minus some. V and J calls and clone size are as listed in that table; D and trimming were resolved from the DNA. The sample yields about 200,000 clones, more than 75% seen once. CDR1 and CDR2 (germline): SEHNR, FQNEAQ (reference sequence). This CDR3 has 15 amino acids. V shed 1 base and J shed 2 bases, with 9 bases lying between them. The specimen sequenced was peripheral blood. This chain joins TRBV7-9 and TRBJ2-1; a weak D match, TRBD1 (6 bases). The clonotype was recovered from a human donor in a cohort sampled during active COVID-19. The DNA for the CDR3 is TGTGCCAGCAGCTTAGACAGGGTGGCCTACAATGAGCAGTTCTTC. Protein sequence: CASSLDRVAYNEQFF.